This T cell receptor (beta chain) came from a study of cytomegalovirus exposure and HLA in healthy donors. The study, taken as a whole, reports: Reports indicate that TCR beta sequences accurately predicted the HLA-A and HLA-B alleles of most subjects.

With 60 Vbeta and 13 Jbeta primers, the PCR was carried out. TCRdb's copy holds only in-frame clones and misses some; the assay was immunoSEQ multiplex PCR. The table includes 150,000 to 200,000 clones, approximately 70% detected once. With respect to this clone: Antigen: not known.

The sample was PBMCs. This clonotype was obtained from a man aged 40-49 years in good health and CMV-seropositive.

In DNA, the CDR3 is TGTGCCAGCACCCAGGGGTCCGGCTCCCACTATGGCTACACCTTC. Encoded protein: CASTQGSGSHYGYTF. The genes are TRBV7-9 and TRBJ1-2; tentative D call: TRBD1 (6 bases). The CDR3 has 15 amino acids. Germline lookup yields CDR1 SEHNR and CDR2 FQNEAQ (reference sequence). Trimming pared 7 bases from V and 3 bases from J, leaving 18 bases between.